Presented here are 21 T cell receptor beta chains from one specimen sequenced in a study of Graves' ophthalmopathy and Graves' hyperthyroidism. Researchers took RNA transcripts and amplified TCR beta CDR3 regions from them. The library came from an HTBI-primed first-round RT-PCR and a second-round multiplex PCR. TCRdb used MiXCR to reprocess the multiplex PCR reads, holding one entry per CDR3 protein. The sample gives about 1.2 million distinct CDR3 sequences, about two fifths of which show up once; roughly 10% is in the top ten. Material for sequencing was peripheral blood or thyroid tissue (not recorded which). The source is an adult man with Graves' hyperthyroidism.

A note on this clonotype: A much larger clone sits a single nucleotide away, making a read error possible. The rearrangement links TRBV7-2 to TRBJ1-1; unclear D gene. V gave up 6 bases and J gave up 1 base, with 12 bases separating them. Germline V gene lookup returns CDR1 SGHTA and CDR2 FQGNSA. This CDR3 contains 14 residues. The CDR3 bases are TGTGCCAGCAGGGATCCCGGTTCGAACACTGAAGCTTTCTTT. Translating gives CASRDPGSNTEAFF.

Of note for this clonotype: An end of the junction differs from the germline gene, which may be a read error. This chain joins TRBV10-2 and TRBJ2-7, with D perhaps matching TRBD2 (5 bases). There are 14 residues in the CDR3. CDR1 and CDR2 from the germline V gene are WSHSY and SAAADI. CDR3 protein: CASSLTTSPYEQYF. The CDR3 DNA follows: TGTGCTAGCAGTTTGACGACGAGCCCCTACGAGCAGTACTTC.

This chain uses TRBV20-1 with TRBJ2-5; 11 bases are a match to TRBD2. CDR3 length equals 13 residues. J was trimmed by 5 bases and V by 5 bases; bases with no gene match: 4. Germline CDR1 and CDR2: DFQATT and SNEGSKA (reference sequence). CDR3 DNA: TGCAGTGCTCTACTAGCGGGAGACGAGACCCAGTACTTC. Translation: CSALLAGDETQYF.

This clonotype was found many times. This sequence joins TRBV10-3 and TRBJ2-2; D might be TRBD2 (5 bases). V lost 3 bases and J 7 bases, leaving 9 bases between the germline ends. This CDR3 is 13 amino acids long. Germline CDR1 reads ENHRY; CDR2 reads SYGVKD. CDR3 region: CAISESRDGELFF. CDR3 DNA: TGTGCCATCAGTGAAAGCCGGGACGGGGAGCTGTTTTTT.

This clonotype was detected a few times. The J gene is TRBJ1-5, the V gene TRBV20-1; TRBD1 agrees at 8 bases. CDR1 and CDR2 from the germline V gene are DFQATT and SNEGSKA (reference sequence). The V and J ends lost 4 bases and 6 bases, in that order; junction bases with no gene match: 11. The CDR3 contains 15 residues. CDR3 residues: CSAKGSQGASQPQHF. In DNA form, the CDR3 reads TGCAGTGCTAAGGGGTCCCAGGGGGCATCTCAGCCCCAGCATTTT.

This clonotype was seen only once. This chain joins TRBV10-3 and TRBJ1-3; TRBD1 is a possible D gene (5 bases). This CDR3 region has 15 residues. V lost 6 bases and J lost 2, with 14 bases in between. Germline V lookup: CDR1 ENHRY, CDR2 SYGVKD. The CDR3 coding sequence is TGTGCCATCAGACCAGGGCTGGGCACTGGAAACACCATATATTTT. Translation gives CAIRPGLGTGNTIYF.

The chain carries TRBV20-1 and TRBJ1-4; 7 bases are a match to TRBD1. Germline CDR1 DFQATT, CDR2 SNEGSKA (reference sequence). The CDR3 is made up of 14 amino acids. V gave up 2 bases and J gave up 5 bases; unmatched junction bases: 5. The CDR3 sequence is CSARRDSQNEKLFF. The CDR3 nucleotides read TGCAGTGCTAGAAGGGACAGCCAAAATGAAAAACTGTTTTTT.

This sequence joins TRBV28 and TRBJ1-4, with TRBD1 identical over 7 bases. Trimming at V came to 6 bases and at J to 10 bases, leaving 5 bases not matched to a gene. Germline V gene sequence: CDR1 MDHEN, CDR2 SYDVKM. This CDR3 is 12 amino acids long. CDR3 sequence (DNA): TGTGCCAGCAGAGGGGGCAGGGGAAAACTGTTTTTT. This encodes CASRGGRGKLFF.

This clonotype appeared a few times. Sequence at one end of the junction differs from germline and may be a read error. The chain combines TRBV9 with TRBJ1-5; maybe TRBD1 (5 bases). The CDR3 runs to 14 residues. In germline, CDR1 is SGDLS, CDR2 YYNGEE. CDR3 sequence (DNA): TGTGCCAGCGGCGTCGGGGCGCAGGGTCAGCCCCAGCATTTT. Translated: CASGVGAQGQPQHF. Filled out from reference TRBV9 and TRBJ1-5, the complete variable domain reads DSGVTQTPKHLITATGQRVTLRCSPRSGDLSVYWYQQSLDQGLQFLIQYYNGEERAKGNILERFSAQQFPDLHSELNLSSLELGDSALYFCASGVGAQGQPQHFGDGTRLSIL.

The chain employs TRBV25-1 and TRBJ2-5, with a possible D match to TRBD2 (5 bases). Germline CDR1 is MGHDK and CDR2 is SYGVNS. Trimming removed 5 bases at V and 1 base at J, with 17 bases between. This CDR3 has 16 amino acids. The CDR3 nucleotides are TGTGCCAGCAGTTTCCCCGGGTCCCGGGGCCAAGAGACCCAGTACTTC. Protein: CASSFPGSRGQETQYF.

This clonotype came up a few times. The chain carries TRBV4-3 and TRBJ2-7; the match to TRBD2 covers 7 bases. The germline gives CDR1 LGHNA, CDR2 YSLEER. This CDR3 is 15 amino acids long. Trimming removed 5 bases from V and 3 bases from J; junction bases left unmatched: 10. The DNA for the CDR3 is TGCGCCAGCAGCAGAACCTCTAGCGGAGACTACGAGCAGTACTTC. Translating gives CASSRTSSGDYEQYF.

This clonotype showed up just a few times. This chain uses TRBV5-8 with TRBJ2-7; D is possibly TRBD1 (6 bases). Germline assignment: CDR1 SGHTS and CDR2 YDEGEE. Trimming removed 2 bases at V and 2 bases at J, with 14 bases between. CDR3 length: 15 amino acids. The CDR3 protein is CASSFSGTPTYEQYF. As DNA, the CDR3 is TGTGCCAGCAGCTTCTCCGGGACACCGACCTACGAGCAGTACTTC. Based on the CDR3 plus reference TRBV5-8 and TRBJ2-7, the full variable domain is EAGVTQSPTHLIKTRGQQATLRCSPISGHTSVYWYQQALGLGLQFLLWYDEGEERNRGNFPPRFSGRQFPNYSSELNVNALELEDSALYLCASSFSGTPTYEQYFGPGTRLTVT.

The table lists this clonotype with many counts. The V gene is TRBV7-9, the J gene TRBJ1-1, with D possibly TRBD1 on 5 matching bases. The CDR3 is made up of 16 amino acids. Per germline, CDR1 SEHNR and CDR2 FQNEAQ (reference sequence). V was shortened by 3 bases and J by 0 bases, with 14 bases between the two germline ends. The CDR3 DNA follows: TGTGCCAGCAGCTTGGGGAGGACATTTTTGAACACTGAAGCTTTCTTT. Translating it yields CASSLGRTFLNTEAFF.

This chain uses TRBV6-5 with TRBJ2-7; 9 nucleotides line up with TRBD2. Germline trimming cut 5 bases from V and 4 bases from J; bases unmatched to any gene: 9. This CDR3 region has 15 residues. The V gene's germline CDR1 is MNHEY and CDR2 SVGAGI. The CDR3 protein is CASSEETAGGYEQYF. CDR3 DNA: TGTGCCAGCAGTGAAGAAACAGCGGGGGGATACGAGCAGTACTTC.

This clonotype was counted ten times or more. The chain employs TRBV5-1 and TRBJ2-5, with a tentative D call TRBD2 (6 bases). The germline V gene has CDR1 SGHRS and CDR2 YFSETQ. This CDR3 has 13 residues. Between the trimmed V and J ends, which lost 4 bases and 4 bases, there was a span of 11 bases. The CDR3 DNA reads TGCGCCAGCAGCAACCGGGGGACAGAGACCCAGTACTTC. Its translation is CASSNRGTETQYF. Full variable domain (rest looked up from reference TRBV5-1 and TRBJ2-5): KAGVTQTPRYLIKTRGQQVTLSCSPISGHRSVSWYQQTPGQGLQFLFEYFSETQRNKGNFPGRFSGRQFSNSRSEMNVSTLELGDSALYLCASSNRGTETQYFGPGTRLLVL.

This clonotype was seen ten or more times. The rearrangement joins TRBV10-3 to TRBJ1-1, with 7 bases aligning to TRBD1. This CDR3 contains 16 residues. Germline values: CDR1 ENHRY, CDR2 SYGVKD. V lost 7 bases and J lost 2; bases outside the gene matches: 13. The CDR3 nucleotides read TGTGCCATCAACAGTGAATACGGACAGGTTAACACTGAAGCTTTCTTT. Its translation: CAINSEYGQVNTEAFF.

The sample holds many counts of this clonotype. The chain carries TRBV20-1 and TRBJ1-5; the D is unclear. This CDR3 has 13 residues. Germline lookup yields CDR1 DFQATT and CDR2 SNEGSKA (reference sequence). V was pared by 2 bases and J by 0 bases, with 5 bases between. The CDR3 spells CSARQHSNQPQHF. The CDR3 region has the DNA TGCAGTGCTAGACAGCATAGCAATCAGCCCCAGCATTTT.

This clonotype was counted ten times or more. V usage is TRBV15 and J usage is TRBJ2-7; D may be TRBD2 (6 bases). Germline lookup yields CDR1 LNHNV and CDR2 YYDKDF (reference sequence). The CDR3 extends over 13 amino acids. The germline V and J ends were trimmed by 5 bases and 5 bases, with 13 bases remaining between them. The CDR3 loop is CATSQMGGNEQYF. DNA of the CDR3: TGTGCCACCAGCCAAATGGGGGGAAACGAGCAGTACTTC.

The genes are TRBV20-1 and TRBJ2-5; 9 nucleotides line up with TRBD1. From germline, CDR1 is DFQATT and CDR2 SNEGSKA (reference sequence). The CDR3 consists of 16 residues. With V trimmed by 3 bases and J by 5 bases, 13 bases remained unmatched. The CDR3 DNA is TGCAGTGCTAGGGATTCCGGGACAGGGAGTGGGGAGACCCAGTACTTC. Its protein is CSARDSGTGSGETQYF.

V usage is TRBV11-2 and J usage is TRBJ2-7, with D perhaps TRBD1 (5 bases). Per the germline V gene, CDR1 is SGHAT and CDR2 is FQNNGV. Trimming pared 7 bases from V and 7 bases from J, leaving 14 bases between. The CDR3 sequence is 12 residues long. CDR3 bases: TGTGCCAGCACGTCAGCCCCAGGGGAGCAGTACTTC. It encodes CASTSAPGEQYF.

This clonotype was picked up a small number of times. This chain joins TRBV4-3 and TRBJ2-7; TRBD1 aligns across 7 bases. From germline, CDR1 is LGHNA and CDR2 YSLEER. With V trimmed by 1 base and J by 2 bases, 5 bases remained unmatched. This CDR3 comprises 15 residues. The DNA for the CDR3 is TGCGCCAGCAGCCAAGGAACCGGGACAGCCTACGAGCAGTACTTC. It yields the protein CASSQGTGTAYEQYF.